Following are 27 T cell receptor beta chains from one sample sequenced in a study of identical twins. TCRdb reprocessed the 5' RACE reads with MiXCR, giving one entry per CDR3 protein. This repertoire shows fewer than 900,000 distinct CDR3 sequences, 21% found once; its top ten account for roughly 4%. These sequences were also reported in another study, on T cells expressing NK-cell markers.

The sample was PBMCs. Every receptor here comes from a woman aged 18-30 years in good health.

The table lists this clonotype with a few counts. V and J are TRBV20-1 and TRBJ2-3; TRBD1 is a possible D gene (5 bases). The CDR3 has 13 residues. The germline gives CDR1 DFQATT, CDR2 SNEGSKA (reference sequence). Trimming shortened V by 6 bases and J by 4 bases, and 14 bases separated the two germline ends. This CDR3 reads CSARAVSPDTQYF. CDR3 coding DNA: TGCAGTGCCAGGGCAGTTAGTCCAGATACGCAGTATTTT.

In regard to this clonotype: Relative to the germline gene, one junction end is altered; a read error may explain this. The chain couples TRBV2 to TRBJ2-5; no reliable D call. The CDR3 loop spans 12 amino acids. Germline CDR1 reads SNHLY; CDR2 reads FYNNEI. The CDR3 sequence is CASSGNRLLPSF. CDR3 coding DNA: TGTGCCAGCAGTGGTAATAGGCTTCTACCGTCGTTC.

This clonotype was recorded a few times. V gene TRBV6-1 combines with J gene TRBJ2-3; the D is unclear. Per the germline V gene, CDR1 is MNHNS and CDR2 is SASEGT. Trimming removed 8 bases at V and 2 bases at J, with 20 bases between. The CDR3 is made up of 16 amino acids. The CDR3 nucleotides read TGTGCCAGCCGTCAATTTGGAACGACGAACACAGATACGCAGTATTTT. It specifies CASRQFGTTNTDTQYF.

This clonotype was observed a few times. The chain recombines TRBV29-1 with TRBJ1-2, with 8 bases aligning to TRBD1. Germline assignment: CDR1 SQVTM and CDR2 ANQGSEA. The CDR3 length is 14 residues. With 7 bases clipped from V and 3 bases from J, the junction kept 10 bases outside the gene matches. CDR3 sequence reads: CSAQGQGEDYGYTF. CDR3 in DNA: TGCAGCGCCCAAGGACAGGGAGAGGACTATGGCTACACCTTC.

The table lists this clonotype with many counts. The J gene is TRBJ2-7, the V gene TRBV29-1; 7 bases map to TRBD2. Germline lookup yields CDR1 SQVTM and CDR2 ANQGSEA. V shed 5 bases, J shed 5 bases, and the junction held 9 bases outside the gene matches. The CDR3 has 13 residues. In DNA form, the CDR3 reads TGCAGCGTTTGGGGGAGGGTACTCGACGAGCAGTACTTC. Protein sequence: CSVWGRVLDEQYF.

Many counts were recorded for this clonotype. CDR3 amino acids: CASSQKGVRDEQYF. The CDR3 DNA is TGTGCCAGCAGTCAGAAGGGCGTACGGGACGAGCAGTACTTC. J is TRBJ2-7 and V is TRBV12-3 or TRBV12-4, with no clear D. This CDR3 is built from 14 residues. V was shortened by 5 bases and J by 5 bases, with 16 bases between the two germline ends.

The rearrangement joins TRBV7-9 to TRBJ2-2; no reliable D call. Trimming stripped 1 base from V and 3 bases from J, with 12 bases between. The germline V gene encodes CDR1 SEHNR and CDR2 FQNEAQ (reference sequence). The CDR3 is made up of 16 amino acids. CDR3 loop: CASSLEILPYTGELFF. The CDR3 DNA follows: TGTGCCAGCAGCTTAGAGATCCTCCCCTACACCGGGGAGCTGTTTTTT.

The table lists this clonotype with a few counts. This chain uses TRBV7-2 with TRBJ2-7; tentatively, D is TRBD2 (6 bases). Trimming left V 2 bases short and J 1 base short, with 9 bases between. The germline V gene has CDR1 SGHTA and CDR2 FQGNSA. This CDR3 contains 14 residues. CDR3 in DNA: TGTGCCAGCAGCTTAAAGGGAGGTTCCTACGAGCAGTACTTC. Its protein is CASSLKGGSYEQYF.

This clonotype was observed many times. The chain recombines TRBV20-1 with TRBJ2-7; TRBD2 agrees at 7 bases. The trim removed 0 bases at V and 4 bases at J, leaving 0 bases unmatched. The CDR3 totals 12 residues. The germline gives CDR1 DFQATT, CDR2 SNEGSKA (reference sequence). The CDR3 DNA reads TGCAGTGCTAGAGAGCGGGAGTACGAGCAGTACTTC. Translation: CSAREREYEQYF.

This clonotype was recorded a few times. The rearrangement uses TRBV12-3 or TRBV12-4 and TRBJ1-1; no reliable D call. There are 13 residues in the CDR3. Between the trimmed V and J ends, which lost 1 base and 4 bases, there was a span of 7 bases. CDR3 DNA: TGTGCCAGCAGTTTAGAGAAAGGCACTGAAGCTTTCTTT. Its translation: CASSLEKGTEAFF.

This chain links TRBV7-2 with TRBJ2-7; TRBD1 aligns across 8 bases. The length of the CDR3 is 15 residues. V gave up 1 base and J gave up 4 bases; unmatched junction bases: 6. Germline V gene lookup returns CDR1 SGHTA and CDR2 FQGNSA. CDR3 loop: CASSLEGQGAYEQYF. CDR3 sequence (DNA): TGTGCCAGCAGCTTAGAAGGCCAGGGGGCATACGAGCAGTACTTC. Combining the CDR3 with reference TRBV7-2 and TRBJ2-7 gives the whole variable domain GAGVSQSPSNKVTEKGKDVELRCDPISGHTALYWYRQSLGQGLEFLIYFQGNSAPDKSGLPSDRFSAERTGGSVSTLTIQRTQQEDSAVYLCASSLEGQGAYEQYFGPGTRLTVT.

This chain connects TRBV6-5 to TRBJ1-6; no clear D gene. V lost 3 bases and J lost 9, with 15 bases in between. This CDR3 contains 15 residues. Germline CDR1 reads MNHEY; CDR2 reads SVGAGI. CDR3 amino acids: CASSYFGSTSSPLHF. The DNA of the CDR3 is TGTGCCAGCAGTTATTTTGGGTCGACTAGTTCACCCCTCCACTTT.

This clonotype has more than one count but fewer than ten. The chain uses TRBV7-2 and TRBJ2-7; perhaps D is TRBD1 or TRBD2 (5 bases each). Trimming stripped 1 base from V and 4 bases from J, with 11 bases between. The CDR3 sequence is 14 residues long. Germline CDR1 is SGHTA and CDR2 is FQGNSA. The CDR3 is CASSLGGDQYEQYF. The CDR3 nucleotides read TGTGCCAGCAGCTTAGGAGGGGATCAGTACGAGCAGTACTTC.

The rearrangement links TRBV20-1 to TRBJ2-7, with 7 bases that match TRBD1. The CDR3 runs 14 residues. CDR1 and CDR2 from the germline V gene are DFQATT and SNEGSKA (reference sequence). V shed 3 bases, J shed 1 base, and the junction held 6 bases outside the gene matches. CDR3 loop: CSASRTGQSYEQYF. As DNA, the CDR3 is TGCAGTGCTAGCAGGACAGGTCAGTCCTACGAGCAGTACTTC.

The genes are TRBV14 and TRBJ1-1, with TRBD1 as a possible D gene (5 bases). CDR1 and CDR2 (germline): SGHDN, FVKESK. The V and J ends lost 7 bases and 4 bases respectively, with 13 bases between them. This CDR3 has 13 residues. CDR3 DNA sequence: TGTGCCAGCACCGGGGCGGGCGGCACTGAAGCTTTCTTT. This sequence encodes CASTGAGGTEAFF.

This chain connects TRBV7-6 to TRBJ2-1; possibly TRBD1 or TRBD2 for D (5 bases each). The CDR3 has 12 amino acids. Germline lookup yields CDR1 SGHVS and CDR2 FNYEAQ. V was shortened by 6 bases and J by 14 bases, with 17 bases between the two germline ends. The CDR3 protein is CASSPTGTLKFF. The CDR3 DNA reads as TGTGCCAGCAGTCCGACCGGGACCCTTAAGTTCTTC.

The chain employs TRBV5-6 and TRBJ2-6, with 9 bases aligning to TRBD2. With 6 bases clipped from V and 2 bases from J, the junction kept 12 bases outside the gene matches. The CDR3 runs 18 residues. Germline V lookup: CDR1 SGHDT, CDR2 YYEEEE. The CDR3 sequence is CASTMPPSGTPGANVLTF. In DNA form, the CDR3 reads TGTGCCAGCACCATGCCTCCTAGCGGGACCCCTGGGGCCAACGTCCTGACTTTC. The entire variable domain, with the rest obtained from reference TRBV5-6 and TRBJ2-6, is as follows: DAGVTQSPTHLIKTRGQQVTLRCSPKSGHDTVSWYQQALGQGPQFIFQYYEEEERQRGNFPDRFSGHQFPNYSSELNVNALLLGDSALYLCASTMPPSGTPGANVLTFGAGSRLTVL.

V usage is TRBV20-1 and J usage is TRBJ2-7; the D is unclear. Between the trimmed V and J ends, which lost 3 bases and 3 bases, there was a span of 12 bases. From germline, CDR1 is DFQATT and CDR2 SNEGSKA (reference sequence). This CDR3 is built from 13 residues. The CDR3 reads CSARGGGSYEQYF. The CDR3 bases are TGCAGTGCTAGGGGCGGCGGAAGCTACGAGCAGTACTTC.

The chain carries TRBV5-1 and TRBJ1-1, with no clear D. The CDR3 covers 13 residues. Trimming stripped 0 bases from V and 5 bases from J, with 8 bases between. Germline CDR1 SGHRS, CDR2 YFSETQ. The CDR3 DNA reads TGCGCCAGCAGCTTGGTGACCGCGACTGAAGCTTTCTTT. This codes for CASSLVTATEAFF. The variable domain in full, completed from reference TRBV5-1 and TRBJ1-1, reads KAGVTQTPRYLIKTRGQQVTLSCSPISGHRSVSWYQQTPGQGLQFLFEYFSETQRNKGNFPGRFSGRQFSNSRSEMNVSTLELGDSALYLCASSLVTATEAFFGQGTRLTVV.

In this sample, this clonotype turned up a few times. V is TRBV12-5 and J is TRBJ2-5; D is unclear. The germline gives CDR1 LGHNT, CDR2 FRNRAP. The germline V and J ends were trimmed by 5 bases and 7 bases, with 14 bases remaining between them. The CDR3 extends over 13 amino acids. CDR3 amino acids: CASGETPHGTQYF. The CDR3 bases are TGTGCTAGTGGTGAAACCCCTCATGGGACCCAGTACTTC.

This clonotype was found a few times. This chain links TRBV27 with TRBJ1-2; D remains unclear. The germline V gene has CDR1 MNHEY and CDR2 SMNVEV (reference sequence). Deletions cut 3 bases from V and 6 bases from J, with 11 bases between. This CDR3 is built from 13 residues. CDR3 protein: CASSFRVFDGYTF. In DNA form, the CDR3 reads TGTGCCAGCAGTTTTCGGGTTTTTGATGGCTACACCTTC.

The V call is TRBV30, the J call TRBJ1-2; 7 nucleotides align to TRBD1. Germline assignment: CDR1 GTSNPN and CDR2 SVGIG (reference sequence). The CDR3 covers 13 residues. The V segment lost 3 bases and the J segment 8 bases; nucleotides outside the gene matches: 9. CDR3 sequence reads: CAWRTFTGVGYTF. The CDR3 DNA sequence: TGTGCCTGGAGGACCTTCACAGGGGTCGGCTACACCTTC.

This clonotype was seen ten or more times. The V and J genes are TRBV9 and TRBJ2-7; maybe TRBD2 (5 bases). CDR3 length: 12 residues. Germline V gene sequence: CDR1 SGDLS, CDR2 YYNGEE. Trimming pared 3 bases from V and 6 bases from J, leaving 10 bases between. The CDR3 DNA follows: TGTGCCAGCAGCGGAACTAGTTCCGAGCAGTACTTC. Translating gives CASSGTSSEQYF.

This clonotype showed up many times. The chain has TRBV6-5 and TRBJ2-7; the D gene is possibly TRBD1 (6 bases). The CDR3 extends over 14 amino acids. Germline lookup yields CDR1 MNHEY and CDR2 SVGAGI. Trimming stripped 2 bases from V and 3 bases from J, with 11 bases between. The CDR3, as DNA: TGTGCCAGCAGTTACGGCACAGGGAACTACGAGCAGTACTTC. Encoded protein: CASSYGTGNYEQYF.

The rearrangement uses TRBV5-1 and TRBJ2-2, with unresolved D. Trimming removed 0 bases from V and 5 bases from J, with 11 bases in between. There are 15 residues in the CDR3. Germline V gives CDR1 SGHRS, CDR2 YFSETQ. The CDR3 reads CASSLAANPTGELFF. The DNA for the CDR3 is TGCGCCAGCAGCTTGGCGGCGAACCCGACCGGGGAGCTGTTTTTT.

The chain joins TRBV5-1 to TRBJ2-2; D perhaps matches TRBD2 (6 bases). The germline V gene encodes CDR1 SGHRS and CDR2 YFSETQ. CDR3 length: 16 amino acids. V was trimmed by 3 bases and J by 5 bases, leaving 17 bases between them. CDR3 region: CASSSRRELKTGELFF. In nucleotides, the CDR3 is TGCGCCAGCAGCTCCCGACGGGAGTTGAAGACCGGGGAGCTGTTTTTT.

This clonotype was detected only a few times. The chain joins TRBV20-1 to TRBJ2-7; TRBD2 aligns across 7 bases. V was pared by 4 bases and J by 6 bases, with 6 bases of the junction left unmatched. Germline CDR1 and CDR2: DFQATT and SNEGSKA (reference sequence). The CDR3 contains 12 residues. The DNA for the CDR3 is TGCAGTGCTACTCCCGGGACTACCGAGCAGTACTTC. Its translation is CSATPGTTEQYF.